Listed below are T cell receptor beta chains from one sample, sequenced in a study of blood T cell repertoires in COVID-19. Measured with immunoSEQ multiplex PCR; TCRdb has only the in-frame clones, and not every one. The sample has around 77,000 clones; roughly nine tenths are singletons. The sequenced sample was peripheral blood. The receptors here all came from an elderly woman with active or convalescent COVID-19. CDR3s include the opening cysteine and the closing phenylalanine or tryptophan. The D gene is left open where the match is weak. Not all rows give a size; the values are once, few, many and, for expanded clones, a class.

d_gene	abundance	v_gene	j_gene	CDR3aa	CDR3nt
TRBD1	NA	TRBV5-1	TRBJ2-4	CASSADRGGVFLAKNIQYF	TGCGCCAGCAGCGCGGACAGGGGTGGGGTTTTTCTAGCCAAAAACATTCAGTACTTC
NA	NA	TRBV27	TRBJ1-5	CASRLAGGSNQPQHF	TGTGCCAGCAGGCTAGCAGGAGGTAGCAATCAGCCCCAGCATTTT
TRBD2	NA	TRBV5-1	TRBJ2-1	CASTVSGGSYNEQFF	TGCGCCAGCACCGTGAGCGGGGGGTCCTACAATGAGCAGTTCTTC
TRBD1	NA	TRBV6-5	TRBJ1-2	CASAYSGGYGYTF	TGTGCCAGCGCGTACTCAGGGGGCTATGGCTACACCTTC
TRBD1	once	TRBV19	TRBJ1-5	CASSMLPGQGNQPQHF	TGTGCCAGTAGTATGTTACCGGGACAGGGCAATCAGCCCCAGCATTTT
NA	once	TRBV7-9	TRBJ1-2	CASSLEQGEFSYTF	TGTGCCAGCAGCTTAGAACAGGGAGAGTTCTCTTACACCTTC
TRBD1	NA	TRBV13	TRBJ1-1	CASSSDRSGTEAFF	TGTGCCAGCAGCTCGGACAGGTCCGGGACTGAAGCTTTCTTT
TRBD1	few	TRBV7-9	TRBJ1-2	CASSIRQGPNYGYTF	TGTGCCAGCAGCATCCGACAGGGGCCTAACTATGGCTACACCTTC
NA	once	TRBV19	TRBJ2-3	CASSIAGSHTDTQYF	TGTGCCAGTAGTATTGCGGGGTCCCACACAGATACGCAGTATTTT
TRBD1	NA	TRBV28	TRBJ2-7	CASIVRDRIGGEQYF	TGTGCCAGCATTGTGAGGGACAGGATCGGAGGGGAGCAGTACTTC
NA	NA	TRBV7-2	TRBJ2-7	CASSDGYANEQYF	TGTGCCAGCAGCGACGGGTACGCCAACGAGCAGTACTTC
NA	NA	TRBV4-3	TRBJ2-2	CASSQDTVSGELFF	TGCGCCAGCAGCCAAGATACGGTTTCCGGGGAGCTGTTTTTT
TRBD1	once	TRBV7-2	TRBJ2-2	CASSLGQGAGELFF	TGTGCCAGCAGCTTGGGACAGGGCGCCGGGGAGCTGTTTTTT
TRBD1	few	TRBV11-2	TRBJ2-7	CASSLERTGNYEQYF	TGTGCCAGCAGCTTAGAACGGACAGGGAACTACGAGCAGTACTTC
TRBD2	NA	TRBV13	TRBJ2-5	CASSSDSGGAGETQYF	TGTGCCAGCAGCTCCGATAGCGGGGGGGCCGGGGAGACCCAGTACTTC
NA	NA	TRBV28	TRBJ2-3	CASSLRGAGTSDTQYF	TGTGCCAGCAGTTTACGTGGGGCGGGGACGTCAGATACGCAGTATTTT
NA	NA	TRBV12-3/TRBV12-4	TRBJ2-7	CASSLLSGYEQYF	TGTGCCAGCAGTTTACTTTCGGGGTACGAGCAGTACTTC